This T cell receptor beta chain was retrieved from a study of OX40 agonist ivuxolimab in advanced cancers. The CDR3 is made up of 15 amino acids. V gave up 5 bases and J gave up 3 bases, with 14 bases separating them. The germline V gene encodes CDR1 MNHEY and CDR2 SMNVEV (reference sequence). Autoimmune disease history or systemic immunosuppression led to patient exclusion. Assay used: immunoSEQ multiplex PCR; TCRdb lists only in-frame clones, some missing. The sample records under 30,000 clones, 80% to 95% being singletons. Material: CD4+ or CD8+ T cells sorted from blood, obtained in a trial of the OX40 agonist ivuxolimab. This rearrangement joins TRBV27 to TRBJ1-5, with D maybe TRBD1 (5 bases). The source of this sequence is an adult with an advanced solid tumor such as melanoma, head and neck, liver or kidney cancer. CDR3: CASSPGGPINQPQHF. CDR3 DNA sequence: TGTGCCAGCAGTCCCGGGGGTCCTATCAATCAGCCCCAGCATTTT.